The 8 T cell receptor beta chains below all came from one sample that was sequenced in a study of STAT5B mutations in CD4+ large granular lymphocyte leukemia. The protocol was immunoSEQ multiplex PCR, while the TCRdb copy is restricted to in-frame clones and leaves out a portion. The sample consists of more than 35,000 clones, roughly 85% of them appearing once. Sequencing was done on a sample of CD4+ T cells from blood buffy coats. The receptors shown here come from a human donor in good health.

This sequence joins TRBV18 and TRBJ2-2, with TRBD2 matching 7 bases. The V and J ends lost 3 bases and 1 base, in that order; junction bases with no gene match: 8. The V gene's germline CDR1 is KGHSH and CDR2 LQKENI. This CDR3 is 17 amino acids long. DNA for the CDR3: TGTGCCAGCTCACCCCAACCGCTAGCGGAGAACACCGGGGAGCTGTTTTTT. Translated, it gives CASSPQPLAENTGELFF.

In nucleotides, the CDR3 is TGTGCCAGCAGCTTAGCGACAGTACTAGATGGCTACACCTTC. Translating it yields CASSLATVLDGYTF. The rearrangement uses TRBV7-8 and TRBJ1-2; possible D gene TRBD1, 5 bases. The CDR3 has 14 residues. V was trimmed by 0 bases and J by 6 bases, leaving 11 bases between them. From germline, CDR1 is SGHVS and CDR2 FQNEAQ.

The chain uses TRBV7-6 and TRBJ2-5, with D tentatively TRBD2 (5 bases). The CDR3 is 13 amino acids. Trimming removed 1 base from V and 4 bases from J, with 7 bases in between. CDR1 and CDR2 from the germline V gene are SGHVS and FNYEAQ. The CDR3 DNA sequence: TGTGCCAGCAGCTTAGGAGGGCGAGAGACCCAGTACTTC. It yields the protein CASSLGGRETQYF.

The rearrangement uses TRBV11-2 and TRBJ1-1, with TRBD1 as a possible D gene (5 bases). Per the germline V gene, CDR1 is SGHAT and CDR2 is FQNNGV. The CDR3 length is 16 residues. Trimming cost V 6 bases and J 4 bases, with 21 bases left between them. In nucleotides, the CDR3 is TGTGCCAGCAGTTCTTACCTCGGGGCTGGAGGCACTGAAGCTTTCTTT. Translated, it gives CASSSYLGAGGTEAFF.

For the CDR3, the DNA is TGTGCCAGTAGTTCCCTTGGAGGGGTGAATGAAAAACTGTTTTTT. Encoded protein: CASSSLGGVNEKLFF. This rearrangement joins TRBV19 to TRBJ1-4; weak D call: TRBD1 (5 bases). The germline V gene has CDR1 LNHDA and CDR2 SQIVND (reference sequence). The CDR3 has 15 amino acids. Trimming removed 5 bases from V and 5 bases from J, with 15 bases in between.

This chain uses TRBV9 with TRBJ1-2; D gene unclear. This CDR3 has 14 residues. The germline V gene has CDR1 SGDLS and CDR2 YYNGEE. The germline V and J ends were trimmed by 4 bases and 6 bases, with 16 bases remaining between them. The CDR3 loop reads CASSLTEALNGYTF. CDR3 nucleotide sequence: TGTGCCAGCAGCCTTACTGAGGCCCTGAATGGCTACACCTTC.

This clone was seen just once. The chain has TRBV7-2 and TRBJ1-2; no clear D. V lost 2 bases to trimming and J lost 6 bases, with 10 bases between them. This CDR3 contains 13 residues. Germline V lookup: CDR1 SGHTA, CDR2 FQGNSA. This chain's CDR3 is CASSLNGDNGYTF. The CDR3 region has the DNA TGTGCCAGCAGCTTAAACGGGGATAATGGCTACACCTTC.

In DNA form, the CDR3 reads TGTGCCAGCAGTCTTACCGGGACAGGGGGGAATCAGCCCCAGCATTTT. It yields the protein CASSLTGTGGNQPQHF. The J gene is TRBJ1-5, the V gene TRBV28, with 11 bases matching TRBD1. The CDR3 is 16 residues long. The germline CDR1 and CDR2 sequences are MDHEN and SYDVKM. Unmatched junction bases numbered 7, after V lost 5 bases and J lost 4 bases. Together with reference TRBV28 and TRBJ1-5, the CDR3 gives the full variable domain: DVKVTQSSRYLVKRTGEKVFLECVQDMDHENMFWYRQDPGLGLRLIYFSYDVKMKEKGDIPEGYSVSREKKERFSLILESASTNQTSMYLCASSLTGTGGNQPQHFGDGTRLSIL.